This note documents a single T cell receptor (beta chain) sequence. The antigen is undetermined. These data come from a study of T-cell reconstitution after alpha-beta-depleted transplantation in children. Study-wide points: One year after transplant, T-cell counts and diversity came mostly from newly produced T cells. Expanded graft clones numbering several hundred reportedly gave rise to alpha-beta T cells about two months after transplant.

The CDR3 is 15 residues long. Germline lookup yields CDR1 SNHLY and CDR2 FYNNEI. V was pared by 3 bases and J by 0 bases, with 9 bases between. Unique molecular identifiers tagged the TCRbeta library. Each CDR3 protein gets one entry after TCRdb re-called the PCR reads with MiXCR. In the table there are approximately 300,000 distinct CDR3 sequences, less than 9.5% of which are singletons. The receptor was isolated from a female patient aged 2-15 years who had a stem cell transplant for Fanconi anemia, so the T cells may come from the graft donor. This specimen was peripheral blood, taken 360 days after TCRalphabeta/CD19-depleted stem cell transplant. V usage is TRBV2 and J usage is TRBJ2-1; a possible D gene is TRBD1 (5 bases). CDR3 loop: CASSDWTISYNEQFF. DNA of the CDR3: TGTGCCAGCAGTGATTGGACAATCTCCTACAATGAGCAGTTCTTC.